The 26 T cell receptor beta chains below were found in one sample sequenced in a study of CD8 T cells in Susac syndrome. An amount of RNA that ranged from roughly 0.45 to 1 ug was reverse transcribed with random hexamers. TCRdb ran MiXCR on the immunoSEQ multiplex PCR reads and lists one entry per CDR3 protein. The repertoire consists of roughly 130,000 distinct CDR3 sequences, with more than 90% occurring once and the leading ten covering roughly 0.13%. Sequencing used CD4+ T cells from PBMCs. The receptor source for this set is a human donor in good health.

The chain recombines TRBV6-5 with TRBJ2-7, with 8 bases aligning to TRBD2. The CDR3 is made up of 14 amino acids. Trimming removed 4 bases from V and 7 bases from J; junction bases left unmatched: 9. Germline V CDR1 and CDR2: MNHEY, SVGAGI. The CDR3 nucleotides read TGTGCCAGCAGTTCCTTCCTCCGGGGGGGGGAGCAGTACTTC. Translation: CASSSFLRGGEQYF.

The rearrangement links TRBV7-2 to TRBJ2-7; D not resolved. This CDR3 has 14 amino acids. V lost 5 bases and J 2 bases, leaving 13 bases between the germline ends. CDR1 and CDR2 (germline): SGHTA, FQGNSA. The CDR3 loop reads CASSPQLVTYEQYF. The CDR3 region has the DNA TGTGCCAGCAGCCCTCAGTTGGTCACCTACGAGCAGTACTTC.

This clonotype showed up just once. The chain employs TRBV12-3 or TRBV12-4 and TRBJ2-7; 7 nucleotides match TRBD1. The CDR3 length is 14 residues. Unmatched junction bases numbered 6, after V lost 3 bases and J lost 4 bases. In DNA, the CDR3 is TGTGCCAGCAGTTTTAGGACAGGAACTTACGAGCAGTACTTC. As protein: CASSFRTGTYEQYF.

The CDR3 is CASSQTSPSTDTQYF. The CDR3, as DNA: TGTGCCAGCAGCCAGACGTCTCCTAGCACAGATACGCAGTATTTT. The chain carries TRBV3-1 and TRBJ2-3; no definite D call. V lost 3 bases and J lost 0, with 10 bases in between. From germline, CDR1 is LGHDT and CDR2 YNNKEL (reference sequence). This CDR3 region has 15 residues.

The chain joins TRBV11-2 to TRBJ2-7; TRBD1 is a possible D gene (5 bases). The CDR3 extends over 14 amino acids. Germline V gene lookup returns CDR1 SGHAT and CDR2 FQNNGV. V shed 5 bases and J shed 3 bases, with 14 bases lying between them. The CDR3 nucleotides read TGTGCCAGCAGCGTAGGGGCAGGGATCTACGAGCAGTACTTC. It encodes CASSVGAGIYEQYF.

V usage is TRBV9 and J usage is TRBJ1-1; D call uncertain. V lost 0 bases and J 7 bases, leaving 10 bases between the germline ends. The CDR3 is made up of 13 amino acids. Germline V lookup: CDR1 SGDLS, CDR2 YYNGEE. CDR3 loop: CASSVGEGFEAFF. The CDR3 region has the DNA TGTGCCAGCAGCGTAGGCGAAGGATTTGAAGCTTTCTTT.

The chain has TRBV20-1 and TRBJ2-3; the D gene is possibly TRBD1 (6 bases). The CDR3 contains 14 residues. The germline V gene has CDR1 DFQATT and CDR2 SNEGSKA (reference sequence). Trimming stripped 4 bases from V and 4 bases from J, with 15 bases between. In DNA, the CDR3 is TGCAGTGCTACAACAGGGCGCTTCCCAGATACGCAGTATTTT. The encoded protein is CSATTGRFPDTQYF.

The chain employs TRBV3-1 and TRBJ2-6; D not certain. CDR1 is LGHDT, CDR2 YNNKEL, per germline (reference sequence). Trimming took off 1 base at V and 0 bases at J, with 10 bases between the two ends. The CDR3 runs 17 residues. The CDR3 coding sequence is TGTGCCAGCAGCCAAGGGCTGGCGATCTCTGGGGCCAACGTCCTGACTTTC. Protein: CASSQGLAISGANVLTF.

The V gene is TRBV6-2 or TRBV6-3, the J gene TRBJ2-2; D gene unclear. The V gene's germline CDR1 is MNHEY and CDR2 SVGEGT. CDR3 size: 13 residues. V gave up 2 bases and J gave up 4 bases, with 5 bases separating them. This CDR3 is CASSYGLTGELFF. The CDR3 DNA is TGTGCCAGCAGTTACGGGCTCACCGGGGAGCTGTTTTTT.

V and J are TRBV3-1 and TRBJ2-5, with 7 bases fitting TRBD2. V was pared by 2 bases and J by 4 bases, with 13 bases of the junction left unmatched. The CDR3 loop spans 17 amino acids. Germline V lookup: CDR1 LGHDT, CDR2 YNNKEL (reference sequence). CDR3 residues: CASSQSSGWSTGETQYF. In DNA form, the CDR3 reads TGTGCCAGCAGCCAATCTAGCGGATGGAGCACTGGAGAGACCCAGTACTTC.

This clonotype was counted a single time. The chain combines TRBV2 with TRBJ2-5; D unclear. Germline V gives CDR1 SNHLY, CDR2 FYNNEI. The CDR3 contains 15 residues. The V end lost 2 bases, the J end lost 4 bases, and 14 bases lay between the germline ends. The CDR3 loop is CASSELPQSPETQYF. The CDR3 nucleotides are TGTGCCAGCAGTGAACTGCCCCAGTCCCCAGAGACCCAGTACTTC.

The chain couples TRBV9 to TRBJ2-7; 8 positions agree with TRBD1. The CDR3 length is 16 residues. The V segment lost 0 bases and the J segment 5 bases; nucleotides outside the gene matches: 10. Per the germline V gene, CDR1 is SGDLS and CDR2 is YYNGEE. The DNA for the CDR3 is TGTGCCAGCAGCGTAGATGGGGGGACAGGTCATCACGAGCAGTACTTC. It codes for CASSVDGGTGHHEQYF.

This clonotype was picked up one time. The genes are TRBV2 and TRBJ2-3; D gene ambiguous. Germline lookup yields CDR1 SNHLY and CDR2 FYNNEI. The CDR3 runs to 12 residues. V was cut by 3 bases and J by 3 bases, with 4 bases left in between. As DNA, the CDR3 is TGTGCCAGCAGTGACTTGACAGATACGCAGTATTTT. Translating gives CASSDLTDTQYF.

The chain carries TRBV19 and TRBJ1-2, with a weak D call TRBD1 (6 bases). Germline assignment: CDR1 LNHDA and CDR2 SQIVND (reference sequence). Trimming left V 7 bases short and J 4 bases short, with 13 bases between. The CDR3 sequence is 13 residues long. The CDR3 spells CASNPGHSYGYTF. CDR3 nucleotide sequence: TGTGCCAGTAACCCGGGACACAGCTATGGCTACACCTTC.

The chain employs TRBV10-2 and TRBJ1-5; D gene unclear. Germline assignment: CDR1 WSHSY and CDR2 SAAADI. The CDR3 spans 13 residues. Deletions cut 6 bases from V and 4 bases from J, with 10 bases between. In nucleotides, the CDR3 is TGCGCCAGCAGCTGGTTACAGAATCAGCCCCAGCATTTT. It encodes CASSWLQNQPQHF.

The J gene is TRBJ1-3, the V gene TRBV7-2, with TRBD1 as a possible D gene (6 bases). CDR3 size: 14 residues. The V end was cut by 3 bases, the J end by 4 bases, with 10 bases between. Germline CDR1 and CDR2: SGHTA and FQGNSA. The CDR3 is CASSLDSRGNTIYF. CDR3 DNA sequence: TGTGCCAGCAGCTTGGACAGTCGCGGAAACACCATATATTTT.

J is TRBJ2-3 and V is TRBV5-1; 10 nucleotides line up with TRBD2. Germline-derived CDR1 and CDR2 are SGHRS and YFSETQ. This CDR3 spans 15 amino acids. V lost 2 bases to trimming and J lost 5 bases; unmatched junction nucleotides: 5. CDR3 in amino acids: CASSFSGREKDTQYF. The CDR3 coding sequence is TGCGCCAGCAGCTTCAGCGGGAGGGAAAAAGATACGCAGTATTTT.

The chain couples TRBV5-6 to TRBJ2-7, with 13 bases that match TRBD2. The CDR3 length is 16 residues. With 4 bases clipped from V and 4 bases from J, the junction kept 8 bases outside the gene matches. In germline, CDR1 is SGHDT, CDR2 YYEEEE. The CDR3 protein is CASSPGLAGVMYEQYF. CDR3 in DNA: TGTGCCAGCAGCCCTGGACTAGCGGGAGTAATGTACGAGCAGTACTTC.

The V and J genes are TRBV29-1 and TRBJ1-4; TRBD1 aligns across 7 bases. Germline V gene sequence: CDR1 SQVTM, CDR2 ANQGSEA. The CDR3 loop spans 13 amino acids. J lost 8 bases, V lost 7 bases, and 10 bases had no gene match. The CDR3 DNA reads TGCAGCGGCCTAACAGGGGCCTCCGAAAAACTGTTTTTT. It is translated as CSGLTGASEKLFF. The full variable domain, with the rest looked up from reference TRBV29-1 and TRBJ1-4, is SAVISQKPSRDICQRGTSLTIQCQVDSQVTMMFWYRQQPGQSLTLIATANQGSEATYESGFVIDKFPISRPNLTFSTLTVSNMSPEDSSIYLCSGLTGASEKLFFGSGTQLSVL.

The CDR3 bases are TGTGCCAGCTCACCACCCCAGCGGGGAGGGTACGAGCAGTACTTC. Translating gives CASSPPQRGGYEQYF. The genes are TRBV18 and TRBJ2-7; the match to TRBD2 covers 7 bases. The germline V gene encodes CDR1 KGHSH and CDR2 LQKENI. V shed 0 bases, J shed 4 bases, and the junction held 6 bases outside the gene matches. The CDR3 spans 15 residues.

The chain has TRBV12-3 or TRBV12-4 and TRBJ1-5; no definite D call. V lost 3 bases to trimming and J lost 4 bases, with 10 bases between them. The CDR3 is 14 amino acids. CDR3 residues: CASSFPGINQPQHF. Written as DNA, the CDR3 is TGTGCCAGCAGTTTTCCGGGGATAAATCAGCCCCAGCATTTT.

Only one count was recorded for this clonotype. V and J are TRBV6-5 and TRBJ2-3; TRBD1 might be the D (6 bases). The CDR3 consists of 15 residues. The V end was cut by 2 bases, the J end by 3 bases, with 12 bases between. Germline V gene lookup returns CDR1 MNHEY and CDR2 SVGAGI. CDR3 nucleotide sequence: TGTGCCAGCAGTTACGATCAGGGGCGGACAGATACGCAGTATTTT. It specifies CASSYDQGRTDTQYF.

The chain couples TRBV29-1 to TRBJ2-7; D might be TRBD1 (6 bases). The CDR3 is 12 residues long. Germline V gene data show CDR1 as SQVTM and CDR2 as ANQGSEA. The V gene lost 5 bases and the J gene lost 0 bases, with 8 bases spanning the gap. CDR3: CSVQGYSYEQYF. CDR3 in DNA: TGCAGCGTTCAGGGGTACTCCTACGAGCAGTACTTC.

This chain joins TRBV7-9 and TRBJ1-1; D unclear. The CDR3 has 13 amino acids. Looked up from germline, CDR1 is SEHNR and CDR2 is FQNEAQ (reference sequence). The ends were cut back, 1 base at V and 8 bases at J, with 11 bases in the middle. CDR3 residues: CASSLGGVREAFF. DNA of the CDR3: TGTGCCAGCAGCTTAGGGGGAGTGAGGGAAGCTTTCTTT.

CDR3 bases: TGCAGCGGAGAAACGGCGAACTATGGCTACACCTTC. It specifies CSGETANYGYTF. The chain links TRBV29-1 to TRBJ1-2, with D unclear. Trimming took off 7 bases at V and 2 bases at J, with 11 bases between the two ends. Germline CDR1 and CDR2: SQVTM and ANQGSEA. This CDR3 comprises 12 residues.

The chain is built from TRBV6-1 and TRBJ2-3, with no clear D. V dropped 2 bases and J dropped 7 bases, with 19 bases sitting between them. Germline V gene lookup returns CDR1 MNHNS and CDR2 SASEGT. The CDR3 loop spans 16 amino acids. The CDR3 protein is CASSENRRIASNTQYF. The CDR3 DNA follows: TGTGCCAGCAGTGAAAATCGTCGGATCGCATCGAATACGCAGTATTTT.